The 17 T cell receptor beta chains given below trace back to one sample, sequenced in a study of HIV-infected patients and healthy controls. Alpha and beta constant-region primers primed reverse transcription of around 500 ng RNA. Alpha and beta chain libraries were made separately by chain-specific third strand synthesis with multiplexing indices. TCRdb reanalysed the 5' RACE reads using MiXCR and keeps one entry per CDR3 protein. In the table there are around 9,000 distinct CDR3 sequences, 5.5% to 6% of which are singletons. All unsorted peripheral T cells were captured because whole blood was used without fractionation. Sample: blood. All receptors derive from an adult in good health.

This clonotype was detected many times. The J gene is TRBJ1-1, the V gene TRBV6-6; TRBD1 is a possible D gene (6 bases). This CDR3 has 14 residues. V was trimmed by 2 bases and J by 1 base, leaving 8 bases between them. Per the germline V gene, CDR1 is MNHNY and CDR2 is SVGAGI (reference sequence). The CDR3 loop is CASSYAGQNTEAFF. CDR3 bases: TGTGCCAGCAGTTACGCGGGACAGAACACTGAAGCTTTCTTT.

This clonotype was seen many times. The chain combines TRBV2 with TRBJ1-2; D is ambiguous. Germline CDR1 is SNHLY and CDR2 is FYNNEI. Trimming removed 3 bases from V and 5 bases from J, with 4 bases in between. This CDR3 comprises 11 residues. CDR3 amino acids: CASSEGYGYTF. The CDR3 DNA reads TGTGCCAGCAGTGAGGGGTATGGCTACACCTTC.

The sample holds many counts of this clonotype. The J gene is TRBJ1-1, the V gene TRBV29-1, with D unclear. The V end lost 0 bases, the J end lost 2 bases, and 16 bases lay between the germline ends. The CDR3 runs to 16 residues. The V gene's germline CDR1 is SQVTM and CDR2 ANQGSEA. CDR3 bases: TGCAGCGTTGAAGATCCTAACATGGGCAGAAACACTGAAGCTTTCTTT. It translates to CSVEDPNMGRNTEAFF.

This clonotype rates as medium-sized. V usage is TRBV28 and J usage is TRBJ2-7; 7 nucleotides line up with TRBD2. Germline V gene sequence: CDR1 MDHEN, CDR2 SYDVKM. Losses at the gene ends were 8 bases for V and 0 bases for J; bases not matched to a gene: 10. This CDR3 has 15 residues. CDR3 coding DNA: TGTGCCAGCTCCAGCCACGGGAGGAACTCCTACGAGCAGTACTTC. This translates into CASSSHGRNSYEQYF.

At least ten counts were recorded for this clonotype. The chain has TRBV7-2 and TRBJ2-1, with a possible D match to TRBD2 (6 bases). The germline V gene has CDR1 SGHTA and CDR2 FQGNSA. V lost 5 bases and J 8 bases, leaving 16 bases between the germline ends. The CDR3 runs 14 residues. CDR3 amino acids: CASSPNELAYEQFF. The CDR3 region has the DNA TGTGCCAGCAGCCCCAACGAACTAGCCTATGAGCAGTTCTTC.

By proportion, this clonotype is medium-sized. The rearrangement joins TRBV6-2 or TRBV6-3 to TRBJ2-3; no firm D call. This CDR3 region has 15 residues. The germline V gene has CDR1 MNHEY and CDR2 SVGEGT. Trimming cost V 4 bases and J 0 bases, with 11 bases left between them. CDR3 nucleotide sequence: TGTGCCAGCAGTTCCAGCGTCGCTAGCACAGATACGCAGTATTTT. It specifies CASSSSVASTDTQYF.

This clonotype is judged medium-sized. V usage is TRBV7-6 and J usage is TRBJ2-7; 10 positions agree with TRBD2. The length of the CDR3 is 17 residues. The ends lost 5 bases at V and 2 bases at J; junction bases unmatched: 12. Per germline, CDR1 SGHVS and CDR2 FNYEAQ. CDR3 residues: CASSPSGGADYTYEQYF. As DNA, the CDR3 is TGTGCCAGCAGCCCGAGCGGGGGGGCAGACTATACCTACGAGCAGTACTTC.

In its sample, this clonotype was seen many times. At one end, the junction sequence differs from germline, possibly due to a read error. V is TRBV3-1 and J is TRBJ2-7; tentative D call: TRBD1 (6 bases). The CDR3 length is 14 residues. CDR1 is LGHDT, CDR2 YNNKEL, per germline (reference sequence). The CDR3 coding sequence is TGTGCCAGCAGCCAACACAGGGCTTCCTCCGAGCAGTACTTC. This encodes CASSQHRASSEQYF.

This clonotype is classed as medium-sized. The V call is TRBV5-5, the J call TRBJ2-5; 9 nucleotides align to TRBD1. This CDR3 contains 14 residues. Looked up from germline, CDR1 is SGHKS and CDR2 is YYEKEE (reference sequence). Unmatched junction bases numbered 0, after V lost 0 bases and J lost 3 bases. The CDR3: CASSLGTGEETQYF. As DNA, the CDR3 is TGTGCCAGCAGCTTGGGGACAGGGGAAGAGACCCAGTACTTC.

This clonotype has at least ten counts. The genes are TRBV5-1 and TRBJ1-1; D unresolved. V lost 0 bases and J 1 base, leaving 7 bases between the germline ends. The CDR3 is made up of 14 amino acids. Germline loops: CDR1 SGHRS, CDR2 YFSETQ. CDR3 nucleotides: TGCGCCAGCAGCTTGGACGCTGGGAACACTGAAGCTTTCTTT. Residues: CASSLDAGNTEAFF.

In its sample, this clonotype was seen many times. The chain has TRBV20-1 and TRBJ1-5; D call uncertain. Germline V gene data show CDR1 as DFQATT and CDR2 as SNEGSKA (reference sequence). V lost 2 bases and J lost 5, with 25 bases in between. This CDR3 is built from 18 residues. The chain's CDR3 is CSARPSIRTVEVYQPQHF. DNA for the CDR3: TGCAGTGCTAGACCTTCAATACGAACGGTGGAAGTTTATCAGCCCCAGCATTTT.

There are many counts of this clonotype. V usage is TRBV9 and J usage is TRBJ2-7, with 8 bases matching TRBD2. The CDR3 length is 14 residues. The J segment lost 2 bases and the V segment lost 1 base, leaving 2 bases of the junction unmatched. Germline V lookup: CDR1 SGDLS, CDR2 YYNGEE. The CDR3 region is CASSVSGGPYEQYF. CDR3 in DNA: TGTGCCAGCAGCGTAAGCGGGGGCCCCTACGAGCAGTACTTC.

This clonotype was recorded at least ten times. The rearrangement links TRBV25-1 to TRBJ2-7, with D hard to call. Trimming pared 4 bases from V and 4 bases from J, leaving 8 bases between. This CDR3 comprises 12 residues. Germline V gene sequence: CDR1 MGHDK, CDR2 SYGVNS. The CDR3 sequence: CASSGDHYEQYF. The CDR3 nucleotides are TGTGCCAGCAGTGGGGATCATTACGAGCAGTACTTC.

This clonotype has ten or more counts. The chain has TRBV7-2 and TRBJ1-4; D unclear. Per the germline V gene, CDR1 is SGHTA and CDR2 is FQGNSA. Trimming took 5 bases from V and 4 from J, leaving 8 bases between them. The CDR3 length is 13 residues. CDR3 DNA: TGTGCCAGCAGCCCCAGCCTTAATGAAAAACTGTTTTTT. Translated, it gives CASSPSLNEKLFF.

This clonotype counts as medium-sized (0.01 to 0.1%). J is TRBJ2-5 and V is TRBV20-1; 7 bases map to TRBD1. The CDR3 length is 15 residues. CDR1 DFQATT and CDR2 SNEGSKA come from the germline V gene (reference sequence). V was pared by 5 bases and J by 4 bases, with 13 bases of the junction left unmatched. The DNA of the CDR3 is TGCAGTGCTCAGACCGGGACAGAACACAGAGAGACCCAGTACTTC. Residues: CSAQTGTEHRETQYF.

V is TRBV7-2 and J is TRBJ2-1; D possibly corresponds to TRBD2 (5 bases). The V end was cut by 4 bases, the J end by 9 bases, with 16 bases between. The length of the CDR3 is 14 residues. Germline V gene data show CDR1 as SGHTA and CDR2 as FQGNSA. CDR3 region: CASSWALAVPEQFF. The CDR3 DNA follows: TGTGCCAGCAGCTGGGCCCTAGCAGTCCCTGAGCAGTTCTTC.

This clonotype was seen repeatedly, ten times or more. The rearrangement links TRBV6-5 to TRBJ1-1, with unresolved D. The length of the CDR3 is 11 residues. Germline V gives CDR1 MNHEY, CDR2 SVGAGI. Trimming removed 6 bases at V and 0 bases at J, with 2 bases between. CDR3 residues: CASRMNTEAFF. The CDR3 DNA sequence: TGTGCCAGCAGAATGAACACTGAAGCTTTCTTT.